This T cell receptor beta chain is from a study of blood T cell repertoires in COVID-19. This CDR3 is built from 13 residues. V was cut by 0 bases and J by 5 bases, with 7 bases left in between. CDR1 and CDR2 (germline): LNHNV, YYDKDF (reference sequence). Libraries were prepared by immunoSEQ multiplex PCR; TCRdb keeps only in-frame clonotypes and omits some of them. The sample has about 200,000 clones; around 80% are singletons. The sequence was collected from a woman older than 75 with COVID-19, enrolled during active disease. The V call is TRBV15, the J call TRBJ2-5; maybe TRBD2 (5 bases). Sequenced sample: peripheral blood. The CDR3 DNA is TGTGCCACCAGCAGAGACCCGGGGGAGACCCAGTACTTC. Translated, it gives CATSRDPGETQYF.